This is a list of T cell receptor beta chains from one sample in a study of blood T cell repertoires in COVID-19. Some clones are missing from TCRdb's copy, which holds only in-frame ones; the method was immunoSEQ multiplex PCR. The repertoire holds fewer than 200,000 clones, about 83% seen once, with 9.5% to 15% in the top ten. Sequences were obtained from peripheral blood. These receptors all stem from a woman in her 70s with COVID-19, enrolled during active disease. Both conserved end residues are part of each CDR3. The D gene is left open where the match is weak. Clone size is given for some rows only: seen once, a few or many times, or a class if the clone is expanded.

v_gene	j_gene	abundance	d_gene	CDR3aa	CDR3nt
TRBV19	TRBJ2-2	NA	TRBD1	CASSIQGANTGELFF	TGTGCCAGTAGTATCCAGGGGGCTAACACCGGGGAGCTGTTTTTT
TRBV20-1	TRBJ2-3	NA	NA	CSATLADTQYF	TGCAGTGCCACCCTAGCAGATACGCAGTATTTT
TRBV30	TRBJ1-2	NA	TRBD1	CAWAAGTANNYGYTF	TGTGCCTGGGCCGCCGGGACAGCAAATAACTATGGCTACACCTTC
TRBV19	TRBJ1-1	NA	TRBD1	CASGGQGRSTEAFF	TGTGCCAGTGGAGGACAGGGACGATCCACTGAAGCTTTCTTT
TRBV6-2/TRBV6-3	TRBJ1-5	NA	NA	CASTPGGIQPQHF	TGTGCCAGCACCCCCGGGGGAATTCAGCCCCAGCATTTT
TRBV5-6	TRBJ1-2	NA	NA	CASSLGGQALYGYTF	TGTGCCAGCAGCTTGGGGGGACAAGCTTTGTATGGCTACACCTTC
TRBV5-3	TRBJ2-7	once	TRBD1	CARSPGQEHEQYF	TGTGCCAGAAGCCCCGGACAGGAACACGAGCAGTACTTC
TRBV2	TRBJ2-3	NA	NA	CASSPITDTQYF	TGTGCCAGCAGCCCCATCACAGATACGCAGTATTTT
TRBV11-1	TRBJ2-7	NA	NA	CASSLISEQYF	TGTGCCAGCAGCTTAATCTCCGAGCAGTACTTC
TRBV12-3/TRBV12-4	TRBJ2-7	NA	NA	CASSAGRYEQYF	TGTGCCAGCAGTGCGGGACGTTACGAGCAGTACTTC
TRBV7-9	TRBJ2-7	NA	NA	CASSLQGGTVQYF	TGTGCCAGCAGCTTACAGGGCGGAACGGTGCAGTACTTC
TRBV28	TRBJ2-7	NA	TRBD1	CATRNRGIGEQYF	TGTGCCACGAGAAACAGGGGCATCGGAGAGCAGTACTTC
TRBV30	TRBJ1-3	NA	TRBD1	CAWSAAGTGGNTIYF	TGTGCCTGGAGTGCCGCCGGGACAGGGGGAAACACCATATATTTT
TRBV20-1	TRBJ2-5	NA	NA	CSASQGRETQYF	TGCAGTGCTAGTCAGGGCCGAGAGACCCAGTACTTC
TRBV2	TRBJ1-4	once	NA	CASSERWSAEKLFF	TGTGCCAGCAGTGAACGGTGGAGTGCTGAAAAACTGTTTTTT
TRBV13	TRBJ2-7	NA	NA	CASSLGPRVYEQYF	TGTGCCAGCAGCTTAGGCCCCCGCGTCTACGAGCAGTACTTC
TRBV4-3	TRBJ1-4	NA	NA	CASSQTRGQTNEKLFF	TGCGCCAGCAGCCAGACGCGCGGACAAACTAATGAAAAACTGTTTTTT
TRBV24-1	TRBJ1-2	NA	NA	CATSDLRGGNYGYTF	TGTGCCACCAGTGATTTGCGGGGTGGTAACTATGGCTACACCTTC
TRBV6-2/TRBV6-3	TRBJ2-6	NA	NA	CASSSWTSLSGANVLTF	TGTGCCAGCAGTTCTTGGACATCCCTCTCTGGGGCCAACGTCCTGACTTTC
TRBV27	TRBJ1-4	few	TRBD1	CASSRTGVFTNEKLFF	TGTGCCAGCTCCCGGACAGGAGTTTTTACTAATGAAAAACTGTTTTTT
TRBV6-1	TRBJ2-5	NA	NA	CASSDRGQETQYF	TGTGCCAGCAGTGACCGGGGCCAAGAGACCCAGTACTTC
TRBV11-2	TRBJ2-1	NA	TRBD2	CASSSPAIAGVDEQFF	TGTGCCAGCAGCTCCCCCGCGATAGCGGGAGTTGATGAGCAGTTCTTC
TRBV7-8	TRBJ1-1	NA	NA	CASSLDRMNTEAFF	TGTGCCAGCAGCTTAGATAGAATGAACACTGAAGCTTTCTTT
TRBV9	TRBJ2-1	NA	NA	CASNAGAGAAISYNEQFF	TGTGCCAGCAACGCCGGCGCGGGGGCGGCTATTTCCTACAATGAGCAGTTCTTC
TRBV5-4	TRBJ2-7	once	NA	CASSLPGSMREQYF	TGTGCCAGCAGCTTGCCCGGGAGTATGCGCGAGCAGTACTTC
TRBV19	TRBJ2-4	NA	NA	CASSIPNRGGIQYF	TGTGCCAGTAGTATCCCGAACAGGGGAGGCATTCAGTACTTC
TRBV9	TRBJ1-6	NA	NA	CASSPSDSFTGALHF	TGTGCCAGCAGCCCCTCAGACTCCTTTACGGGGGCCCTCCACTTT
TRBV27	TRBJ2-2	NA	TRBD1	CASSQMTGSSGELFF	TGTGCCAGCAGTCAAATGACAGGGTCTTCCGGGGAGCTGTTTTTT
TRBV28	TRBJ1-3	NA	NA	CASSSRHSGNTIYF	TGTGCCAGCAGTTCGCGGCACTCTGGAAACACCATATATTTT
TRBV6-5	TRBJ2-7	NA	NA	CASSYSRYEQYF	TGTGCCAGCAGTTACTCCCGCTACGAGCAGTACTTC
TRBV5-1	TRBJ2-7	NA	NA	CASSLGAAKTYEQYF	TGCGCCAGCAGCTTGGGGGCCGCAAAGACCTACGAGCAGTACTTC
TRBV27	TRBJ2-1	once	TRBD2	CASSLSHLAGEQFF	TGTGCCAGCAGTTTATCACATCTAGCGGGAGAGCAGTTCTTC
TRBV7-9	TRBJ1-1	NA	TRBD1	CASSRPNRGHGTEAFF	TGTGCCAGCAGCCGACCAAACAGGGGGCACGGCACTGAAGCTTTCTTT
TRBV20-1	TRBJ1-5	NA	NA	CSASRTDSNQPQHF	TGCAGTGCTAGTAGGACAGATAGCAATCAGCCCCAGCATTTT
TRBV18	TRBJ2-7	NA	NA	CASSPAAGEQYF	TGTGCCAGCTCCCCCGCGGCGGGGGAGCAGTACTTC
TRBV6-5	TRBJ1-3	once	NA	CASSRDLSGNTIYF	TGTGCCAGCAGCCGGGATCTCTCTGGAAACACCATATATTTT
TRBV4-1	TRBJ1-1	NA	NA	CASSQFADMNTEAFF	TGCGCCAGCAGCCAATTCGCAGACATGAACACTGAAGCTTTCTTT
TRBV5-1	TRBJ1-3	once	NA	CASSLAGYGNTIYF	TGCGCCAGCAGCTTGGCCGGGTACGGAAACACCATATATTTT
TRBV5-1	TRBJ2-7	NA	NA	CASSLGPRGNTYEQYF	TGCGCCAGCAGCTTGGGGCCTAGGGGAAATACCTACGAGCAGTACTTC
TRBV7-7	TRBJ2-3	few	NA	CASSLSRTSTDTQYF	TGTGCTAGCAGCCTATCTAGGACTTCCACAGATACGCAGTATTTT
TRBV5-6	TRBJ2-7	few	TRBD1	CASSLLGQAYEQYF	TGTGCCAGCAGCTTGTTGGGACAGGCGTACGAGCAGTACTTC
TRBV4-1	TRBJ2-1	NA	TRBD1	CASSPPRTGDNEQFF	TGCGCCAGCAGCCCCCCAAGGACAGGAGACAATGAGCAGTTCTTC
TRBV6-2/TRBV6-3	TRBJ1-1	once	TRBD1	CASSDVQGLYTEAFF	TGTGCCAGCAGTGATGTACAGGGGTTGTACACTGAAGCTTTCTTT
TRBV27	TRBJ2-7	NA	TRBD1	CASSYAAGGYEQYF	TGTGCCAGCAGCTACGCGGCAGGGGGCTACGAGCAGTACTTC
TRBV15	TRBJ1-5	NA	NA	CATSRDLRTYQPQHF	TGTGCCACCAGCAGAGATTTACGGACTTATCAGCCCCAGCATTTT
TRBV28	TRBJ2-1	NA	TRBD1	CASRPSTGGSGEQFF	TGTGCCAGCAGACCCTCGACAGGGGGCTCGGGTGAGCAGTTCTTC
TRBV6-4	TRBJ2-1	NA	NA	CASSDGTGVIYEQFF	TGTGCCAGCAGTGACGGGACGGGAGTAATCTATGAGCAGTTCTTC
TRBV23-1	TRBJ1-1	NA	TRBD1	CASREGQAVPPEAFF	TGCGCCAGCAGAGAAGGACAGGCCGTGCCCCCTGAAGCTTTCTTT